Listed here are 24 T cell receptor beta chains from one sample, sequenced in a study of blood T cell repertoires in COVID-19. The method was immunoSEQ multiplex PCR; TCRdb's version includes in-frame clones alone and lacks a portion of them. Of around 99,000 clones in the sample, over 70% were seen once. What was sequenced was peripheral blood. These receptors all come from a woman in her 50s with acute or convalescent COVID-19.

V gene TRBV28 combines with J gene TRBJ1-1; the D is unclear. Germline V gene data show CDR1 as MDHEN and CDR2 as SYDVKM. V shed 5 bases and J shed 7 bases, with 17 bases lying between them. CDR3 length equals 14 residues. CDR3 nucleotides: TGTGCCAGCAGTCTCGTGGGAGCATCAGGTGAAGCTTTCTTT. Translated, it gives CASSLVGASGEAFF. Drawing the rest from reference TRBV28 and TRBJ1-1, the complete variable domain is DVKVTQSSRYLVKRTGEKVFLECVQDMDHENMFWYRQDPGLGLRLIYFSYDVKMKEKGDIPEGYSVSREKKERFSLILESASTNQTSMYLCASSLVGASGEAFFGQGTRLTVV.

This sequence joins TRBV6-5 and TRBJ2-7; 10 bases fit TRBD1. Unmatched junction bases numbered 8, after V lost 7 bases and J lost 5 bases. Germline V lookup: CDR1 MNHEY, CDR2 SVGAGI. This CDR3 contains 14 residues. CDR3 nucleotides: TGTGCCAGCACCCGCCGGGACAGGGGCGACGAGCAGTACTTC. Its translation is CASTRRDRGDEQYF.

Here the CDR3 reads CASSPVGPGGYTF. Written as DNA, the CDR3 is TGTGCCAGCTCACCGGTCGGCCCGGGGGGCTACACCTTC. V gene TRBV18 combines with J gene TRBJ1-2; D call uncertain. Per germline, CDR1 KGHSH and CDR2 LQKENI. Trimming took 3 bases from V and 8 from J, leaving 13 bases between them. This CDR3 spans 13 amino acids. The entire variable domain, with the rest obtained from reference TRBV18 and TRBJ1-2, is as follows: NAGVMQNPRHLVRRRGQEARLRCSPMKGHSHVYWYRQLPEEGLKFMVYLQKENIIDESGMPKERFSAEFPKEGPSILRIQQVVRGDSAAYFCASSPVGPGGYTFGSGTRLTVV.

The CDR3 sequence: CASSERDRDYGYTF. The CDR3 DNA follows: TGTGCCAGCAGTGAGAGGGACAGGGACTATGGCTACACCTTC. The V gene is TRBV2, the J gene TRBJ1-2; the match to TRBD1 covers 9 bases. The CDR3 covers 14 residues. Looked up from germline, CDR1 is SNHLY and CDR2 is FYNNEI. After removal of 3 bases from V and 3 bases from J, the junction contained 2 bases not matched to a gene. Full variable domain (rest looked up from reference TRBV2 and TRBJ1-2): EPEVTQTPSHQVTQMGQEVILRCVPISNHLYFYWYRQILGQKVEFLVSFYNNEISEKSEIFDDQFSVERPDGSNFTLKIRSTKLEDSAMYFCASSERDRDYGYTFGSGTRLTVV.

This chain's CDR3 is CAISERGDRLISGANVLTF. CDR3 DNA sequence: TGTGCCATCAGTGAGCGAGGGGACAGGCTTATCTCTGGGGCCAACGTCCTGACTTTC. The V gene is TRBV10-3, the J gene TRBJ2-6; 8 nucleotides align to TRBD1. The CDR3 has 19 amino acids. V lost 2 bases to trimming and J lost 0 bases; unmatched junction nucleotides: 9. Germline CDR1 ENHRY, CDR2 SYGVKD.

The chain has TRBV10-3 and TRBJ2-7; 7 bases line up with TRBD1. Germline CDR1 ENHRY, CDR2 SYGVKD. CDR3 size: 18 residues. The junction had 15 bases not matched to a gene; V was cut back by 0 bases and J by 4 bases. CDR3 protein: CAISESGRTGPLGYEQYF. CDR3 sequence (DNA): TGTGCCATCAGTGAGTCGGGCCGGACAGGTCCTTTGGGGTACGAGCAGTACTTC.

The chain has TRBV4-2 and TRBJ2-6, with 10 bases lining up with TRBD1. Trimming removed 1 base from V and 0 bases from J; junction bases left unmatched: 3. The CDR3 is made up of 18 amino acids. CDR1 is LGHNA, CDR2 YNFKEQ, per germline. The CDR3 DNA follows: TGTGCCAGCAGCCAAGTGGGACAGGGGATCTCTGGGGCCAACGTCCTGACTTTC. Translation: CASSQVGQGISGANVLTF.

The J gene is TRBJ1-1, the V gene TRBV29-1, with 10 nucleotides matching TRBD1. The length of the CDR3 is 16 residues. The ends lost 6 bases at V and 4 bases at J; junction bases unmatched: 14. CDR1 is SQVTM and CDR2 is ANQGSEA in the germline V gene. CDR3 in amino acids: CSVFDRGLWGTTEAFF. CDR3 coding DNA: TGCAGCGTCTTCGACAGGGGGCTTTGGGGGACCACTGAAGCTTTCTTT.

The chain couples TRBV4-2 to TRBJ2-1; TRBD2 matches at 10 bases. The germline gives CDR1 LGHNA, CDR2 YNFKEQ. Losses at the gene ends were 2 bases for V and 6 bases for J; bases not matched to a gene: 4. CDR3 length equals 15 residues. The CDR3 sequence: CASSQTAGGFNEQFF. The CDR3 nucleotides are TGTGCCAGCAGCCAAACAGCGGGGGGGTTCAATGAGCAGTTCTTC.

The V gene is TRBV3-1 (or the pseudogene TRBV3-2), the J gene TRBJ1-1; 8 bases are shared with TRBD1. The length of the CDR3 is 16 residues. The J segment lost 4 bases and the V segment lost 4 bases, leaving 11 bases of the junction unmatched. Germline-derived CDR1 and CDR2 are LGHDT and YNNKEL (reference sequence). This CDR3 reads CASSLQGAGGTTEAFF. CDR3 coding DNA: TGTGCCAGCAGCCTTCAGGGGGCTGGGGGGACCACTGAAGCTTTCTTT.

The J gene is TRBJ2-7, the V gene TRBV18, with 7 bases matching TRBD2. This CDR3 is 16 amino acids long. V lost 2 bases to trimming and J lost 5 bases; unmatched junction nucleotides: 12. The germline V gene encodes CDR1 KGHSH and CDR2 LQKENI. CDR3 protein: CASSPVGGGSRDEQYF. CDR3 coding DNA: TGTGCCAGCTCACCAGTGGGCGGCGGGAGCAGGGACGAGCAGTACTTC. The full variable domain, in which reference TRBV18 and TRBJ2-7 provide the parts outside the CDR3, is NAGVMQNPRHLVRRRGQEARLRCSPMKGHSHVYWYRQLPEEGLKFMVYLQKENIIDESGMPKERFSAEFPKEGPSILRIQQVVRGDSAAYFCASSPVGGGSRDEQYFGPGTRLTVT.

This chain connects TRBV18 to TRBJ2-1; 12 bases are shared with TRBD1. There are 14 residues in the CDR3. V shed 4 bases and J 12 bases; nucleotides not matched to a gene: 7. The V gene's germline CDR1 is KGHSH and CDR2 LQKENI. CDR3 residues: CASSLGTGGAGQFF. Written as DNA, the CDR3 is TGTGCCAGCTCACTCGGGACAGGGGGCGCAGGGCAGTTCTTC. The variable domain in full, with the rest retrieved from reference TRBV18 and TRBJ2-1, is NAGVMQNPRHLVRRRGQEARLRCSPMKGHSHVYWYRQLPEEGLKFMVYLQKENIIDESGMPKERFSAEFPKEGPSILRIQQVVRGDSAAYFCASSLGTGGAGQFFGPGTRLTVL.

The rearrangement joins TRBV6-1 to TRBJ2-7, with 7 bases lining up with TRBD1. From germline, CDR1 is MNHNS and CDR2 SASEGT. This CDR3 contains 15 residues. With 0 bases clipped from V and 2 bases from J, the junction kept 4 bases outside the gene matches. The chain's CDR3 is CASSEATGQAYEQYF. CDR3 nucleotide sequence: TGTGCCAGCAGTGAAGCAACAGGACAGGCCTACGAGCAGTACTTC.

The rearrangement joins TRBV5-8 to TRBJ1-2; possibly TRBD1 for D (6 bases). CDR1 is SGHTS, CDR2 YDEGEE, per germline. This CDR3 spans 14 amino acids. V was trimmed by 4 bases and J by 8 bases, leaving 18 bases between them. The CDR3 DNA sequence: TGTGCCAGCAGCGTCGGACGGGGGCGGGGGGGCTACACCTTC. It specifies CASSVGRGRGGYTF.

This chain links TRBV7-8 with TRBJ1-3; D is possibly TRBD1 (5 bases). V was clipped by 0 bases and J by 4 bases, with 19 bases between them. This CDR3 has 18 residues. In germline, CDR1 is SGHVS, CDR2 FQNEAQ. In DNA form, the CDR3 reads TGTGCCAGCAGCTTAGCAATCCCCCTCGGACAAAAAGGAAACACCATATATTTT. It encodes CASSLAIPLGQKGNTIYF. Combining the CDR3 with reference TRBV7-8 and TRBJ1-3 gives the whole variable domain GAGVSQSPRYKVAKRGQDVALRCDPISGHVSLFWYQQALGQGPEFLTYFQNEAQLDKSGLPSDRFFAERPEGSVSTLKIQRTQQEDSAVYLCASSLAIPLGQKGNTIYFGEGSWLTVV.

The chain employs TRBV5-1 and TRBJ1-2; 11 nucleotides match TRBD1. Trimming at V came to 4 bases and at J to 5 bases, leaving 7 bases not matched to a gene. This CDR3 contains 15 residues. Germline CDR1 and CDR2: SGHRS and YFSETQ. CDR3 loop: CASSPRTGGVYGYTF. The CDR3 nucleotides are TGCGCCAGCAGCCCAAGGACAGGGGGCGTATATGGCTACACCTTC.

The table lists this clone with a few counts. The chain carries TRBV5-6 and TRBJ1-6; 9 positions agree with TRBD1. Losses at the gene ends were 4 bases for V and 6 bases for J; bases not matched to a gene: 8. CDR1 SGHDT and CDR2 YYEEEE come from the germline V gene. The CDR3 length is 16 residues. The CDR3 DNA reads as TGTGCCAGCAGCGACCGGGACAGGGTCTCTAATTCACCCCTCCACTTT. Encoded protein: CASSDRDRVSNSPLHF. Using reference TRBV5-6 and TRBJ1-6 for the parts outside the CDR3, the full variable domain is DAGVTQSPTHLIKTRGQQVTLRCSPKSGHDTVSWYQQALGQGPQFIFQYYEEEERQRGNFPDRFSGHQFPNYSSELNVNALLLGDSALYLCASSDRDRVSNSPLHFGNGTRLTVT.

J is TRBJ1-1 and V is TRBV29-1; TRBD1 matches 7 bases. Germline loops: CDR1 SQVTM, CDR2 ANQGSEA. V gave up 0 bases and J gave up 12 bases; unmatched junction bases: 16. The CDR3 is made up of 15 amino acids. CDR3 loop: CSVEDLRKGASETFF. In nucleotides, the CDR3 is TGCAGCGTTGAAGATCTTCGGAAGGGGGCCTCGGAAACTTTCTTT.

The rearrangement links TRBV6-2 or TRBV6-3 to TRBJ2-7; 10 bases are shared with TRBD1. CDR3 length: 16 residues. The V and J ends lost 6 bases and 6 bases, in that order; junction bases with no gene match: 14. Germline V gives CDR1 MNHEY, CDR2 SVGEGT. The CDR3 loop is CASSEVDRGLFGEQYF. DNA for the CDR3: TGTGCCAGCAGCGAGGTTGACAGGGGGCTGTTCGGCGAGCAGTACTTC.

V gene TRBV9 combines with J gene TRBJ1-2; D is perhaps TRBD1 (6 bases). The V end lost 2 bases, the J end lost 6 bases, and 11 bases lay between the germline ends. The CDR3 loop spans 13 amino acids. The germline gives CDR1 SGDLS, CDR2 YYNGEE. This CDR3 reads CASSVRGDNGYTF. The CDR3 DNA is TGTGCCAGCAGCGTTCGGGGGGACAATGGCTACACCTTC.

The chain employs TRBV7-8 and TRBJ1-3; no clear D gene. This CDR3 has 14 residues. From germline, CDR1 is SGHVS and CDR2 FQNEAQ. Trimming shortened V by 3 bases and J by 0 bases, and 6 bases separated the two germline ends. The CDR3 region is CASSFQASGNTIYF. Here the CDR3 DNA reads TGTGCCAGCAGCTTCCAGGCCTCTGGAAACACCATATATTTT.

The chain joins TRBV5-5 to TRBJ1-4; 8 bases fit TRBD1. The junction had 7 bases not matched to a gene; V was cut back by 4 bases and J by 5 bases. The germline gives CDR1 SGHKS, CDR2 YYEKEE (reference sequence). The CDR3 spans 15 residues. Here the CDR3 reads CASSGRQGLNEKLFF. CDR3 sequence (DNA): TGTGCCAGCAGCGGAAGACAGGGGCTAAATGAAAAACTGTTTTTT.

The chain joins TRBV5-1 to TRBJ1-2, with TRBD1 identical over 10 bases. Per the germline V gene, CDR1 is SGHRS and CDR2 is YFSETQ. This CDR3 region has 14 residues. Germline trimming cut 7 bases from V and 3 bases from J; bases unmatched to any gene: 6. CDR3 protein: CASGRGQGHYGYTF. The CDR3 bases are TGCGCCAGCGGCAGGGGACAGGGGCACTATGGCTACACCTTC.

On this clone itself: Other DNA sequences from this sample encode an identical CDR3 as well. The CDR3 nucleotides read TGTGCCAGCAGCTTCGGGTCTCCCAATTCACCCCTCCACTTT. Translation gives CASSFGSPNSPLHF. The chain has TRBV11-1 and TRBJ1-6; no clear D gene. The CDR3 is 14 amino acids. CDR1 and CDR2 (germline): SGHAT, FQDESV (reference sequence). The ends were cut back, 3 bases at V and 7 bases at J, with 10 bases in the middle.